The 21 T cell receptor beta chains given below trace back to one sample, sequenced in a study of blood T cell repertoires in COVID-19. Clones were read by immunoSEQ multiplex PCR, and TCRdb kept only the in-frame ones, dropping some. The table has 200,000 to 250,000 clones, 75% to 85% seen once. The sequenced sample was peripheral blood. The receptors originated from a woman aged 50 to 65 with acute or convalescent COVID-19.

The gene calls are TRBV19 and TRBJ1-5; 9 bases agree with TRBD1. The length of the CDR3 is 15 residues. Germline CDR1 is LNHDA and CDR2 is SQIVND (reference sequence). The J segment lost 1 base and the V segment lost 6 bases, leaving 4 bases of the junction unmatched. The CDR3 protein is CASRTGTGSNQPQHF. The CDR3 DNA is TGTGCCAGTAGAACCGGGACAGGGAGCAATCAGCCCCAGCATTTT.

The chain recombines TRBV2 with TRBJ2-7, with D perhaps matching TRBD2 (6 bases). CDR1 is SNHLY and CDR2 is FYNNEI in the germline V gene. The CDR3 runs to 13 residues. The CDR3 DNA sequence: TGTGCGACACTCGGCGGGGATATCTACGAGCAGTACTTC. Amino acid sequence: CATLGGDIYEQYF.

J is TRBJ1-2 and V is TRBV30; no reliable D call. The CDR3 loop spans 12 amino acids. Germline loops: CDR1 GTSNPN, CDR2 SVGIG (reference sequence). V lost 8 bases to trimming and J lost 2 bases, with 12 bases between them. The CDR3 DNA reads TGTGCCCGTTCAGGCAGCAACTATGGCTACACCTTC. This codes for CARSGSNYGYTF. The whole variable domain, remainder taken from reference TRBV30 and TRBJ1-2, is SQTIHQWPATLVQPVGSPLSLECTVEGTSNPNLYWYRQAAGRGLQLLFYSVGIGQISSEVPQNLSASRPQDRQFILSSKKLLLSDSGFYLCARSGSNYGYTFGSGTRLTVV.

This CDR3 is CAISEATGSGNTIYF. The CDR3 nucleotides read TGTGCCATCAGTGAGGCGACGGGCTCTGGAAACACCATATATTTT. The chain recombines TRBV10-3 with TRBJ1-3, with no clear D. Germline V gene sequence: CDR1 ENHRY, CDR2 SYGVKD. CDR3 length equals 15 residues. The germline V and J ends were trimmed by 2 bases and 0 bases, with 8 bases remaining between them.

V and J are TRBV3-1 (or the pseudogene TRBV3-2) and TRBJ2-6; D possibly corresponds to TRBD1 (5 bases). The CDR3 has 19 amino acids. In germline, CDR1 is LGHDT, CDR2 YNNKEL (reference sequence). V was clipped by 4 bases and J by 0 bases, with 19 bases between them. For the CDR3, the DNA is TGTGCCAGCAGCCTAGGTTGGACACAGGCGATCTCTGGGGCCAACGTCCTGACTTTC. Its protein product is CASSLGWTQAISGANVLTF.

The J gene is TRBJ2-2, the V gene TRBV7-3; 8 nucleotides match TRBD2. V gave up 6 bases and J gave up 2 bases; unmatched junction bases: 5. Germline CDR1 reads SGHTA; CDR2 reads FQGTGA. This CDR3 has 15 amino acids. The CDR3 DNA reads TGTGCCAGCAGGAGTAGCGGGGCTAACACCGGGGAGCTGTTTTTT. It is translated as CASRSSGANTGELFF.

CDR3 amino acids: CASSLLGGGETQYF. CDR3 DNA sequence: TGTGCCAGCAGCCTCCTGGGGGGGGGCGAGACCCAGTACTTC. The chain uses TRBV28 and TRBJ2-5; tentative D call: TRBD2 (7 bases). The V and J ends lost 6 bases and 5 bases respectively, with 16 bases between them. This CDR3 region has 14 residues. The germline gives CDR1 MDHEN, CDR2 SYDVKM.

The V gene is TRBV5-1, the J gene TRBJ2-5, with TRBD2 as a possible D gene (6 bases). The CDR3 contains 14 residues. V was clipped by 0 bases and J by 3 bases, with 9 bases between them. CDR1 and CDR2 (germline): SGHRS, YFSETQ. CDR3 nucleotides: TGCGCCAGCAGCTTGGTGTTAGCGGAAGAGACCCAGTACTTC. Translating gives CASSLVLAEETQYF. Variable domain in full (rest from reference TRBV5-1 and TRBJ2-5): KAGVTQTPRYLIKTRGQQVTLSCSPISGHRSVSWYQQTPGQGLQFLFEYFSETQRNKGNFPGRFSGRQFSNSRSEMNVSTLELGDSALYLCASSLVLAEETQYFGPGTRLLVL.

The chain is built from TRBV3-1 (or the pseudogene TRBV3-2) and TRBJ2-7; no clear D gene. CDR1 LGHDT and CDR2 YNNKEL come from the germline V gene (reference sequence). This CDR3 spans 13 amino acids. With 1 base removed from V and 0 bases from J, the gap between germline ends came to 4 bases. Here the CDR3 reads CASSQGSSYEQYF. The CDR3 DNA sequence: TGTGCCAGCAGCCAAGGGAGCTCCTACGAGCAGTACTTC.

V is TRBV6-2 or TRBV6-3 and J is TRBJ1-5; D not certain. V lost 2 bases, J lost 0 bases, and 11 bases lay in between. Germline assignment: CDR1 MNHEY and CDR2 SVGEGT. CDR3 length: 16 residues. CDR3 region: CASSYGSEYSNQPQHF. The DNA for the CDR3 is TGTGCCAGCAGTTACGGGTCGGAGTATAGCAATCAGCCCCAGCATTTT.

The count of this clone is one. CDR3 DNA: TGTGCCAGCGCCGCCGGAACTAGTCCCACCGGGGAGCTGTTTTTT. Translated, it gives CASAAGTSPTGELFF. The rearrangement links TRBV28 to TRBJ2-2, with D perhaps TRBD2 (5 bases). This CDR3 is 15 amino acids long. V was clipped by 8 bases and J by 4 bases, with 17 bases between them. CDR1 and CDR2 from the germline V gene are MDHEN and SYDVKM. Together with reference TRBV28 and TRBJ2-2, the CDR3 gives the full variable domain: DVKVTQSSRYLVKRTGEKVFLECVQDMDHENMFWYRQDPGLGLRLIYFSYDVKMKEKGDIPEGYSVSREKKERFSLILESASTNQTSMYLCASAAGTSPTGELFFGEGSRLTVL.

This chain links TRBV28 with TRBJ2-7, with TRBD1 identical over 7 bases. The germline CDR1 and CDR2 sequences are MDHEN and SYDVKM. The CDR3 is 14 amino acids. After removal of 5 bases from V and 1 base from J, the junction contained 5 bases not matched to a gene. CDR3: CASSIPGQSYEQYF. CDR3 DNA sequence: TGTGCCAGCAGTATTCCGGGACAGTCCTACGAGCAGTACTTC.

The chain is built from TRBV3-1 (or the pseudogene TRBV3-2) and TRBJ2-1; D gene unclear. Germline values: CDR1 LGHDT, CDR2 YNNKEL (reference sequence). The length of the CDR3 is 13 residues. V was pared by 1 base and J by 9 bases, with 10 bases between. The CDR3 loop reads CASSQAPGTEQFF. In nucleotides, the CDR3 is TGTGCCAGCAGCCAAGCCCCTGGCACTGAGCAGTTCTTC.

The chain has TRBV19 and TRBJ2-3; 7 bases line up with TRBD1. V was pared by 5 bases and J by 4 bases, with 3 bases of the junction left unmatched. The CDR3 is 13 residues long. From germline, CDR1 is LNHDA and CDR2 SQIVND (reference sequence). CDR3 residues: CASSVQGSDTQYF. In nucleotides, the CDR3 is TGTGCCAGTAGTGTACAGGGGTCAGATACGCAGTATTTT.

This sequence joins TRBV2 and TRBJ1-2; TRBD1 is a possible D gene (6 bases). Trimming cost V 6 bases and J 6 bases, with 20 bases left between them. Germline values: CDR1 SNHLY, CDR2 FYNNEI. This CDR3 is built from 15 residues. CDR3: CASRLFGTLDDGYTF. DNA of the CDR3: TGTGCCAGCAGGCTTTTCGGGACACTTGACGATGGCTACACCTTC.

V usage is TRBV19 and J usage is TRBJ1-5; perhaps TRBD1 as D (5 bases). CDR3 length: 12 amino acids. CDR1 and CDR2 from the germline V gene are LNHDA and SQIVND (reference sequence). V lost 9 bases, J lost 5 bases, and 11 bases lay in between. CDR3 coding DNA: TGTGCCAGCTCTCGGGGGGATCAGCCCCAGCATTTT. Translated, it gives CASSRGDQPQHF. Looking up the rest from reference TRBV19 and TRBJ1-5 gives the full variable domain: DGGITQSPKYLFRKEGQNVTLSCEQNLNHDAMYWYRQDPGQGLRLIYYSQIVNDFQKGDIAEGYSVSREKKESFPLTVTSAQKNPTAFYLCASSRGDQPQHFGDGTRLSIL.

The V and J genes are TRBV5-5 and TRBJ1-3, with 7 bases fitting TRBD1. The germline V gene encodes CDR1 SGHKS and CDR2 YYEKEE (reference sequence). CDR3 size: 15 residues. V shed 4 bases and J 4 bases; nucleotides not matched to a gene: 8. CDR3 nucleotide sequence: TGTGCCAGCAGCGCCACCGGGACAGAGGGAAACACCATATATTTT. Translating it yields CASSATGTEGNTIYF.

In its sample, this clone was seen once. The junction and the germline gene differ at one end; a read error may be behind it. The V gene is TRBV10-1, the J gene TRBJ2-1; TRBD2 agrees at 8 bases. Germline loops: CDR1 WNHNN, CDR2 SYGVQD (reference sequence). This CDR3 is built from 14 residues. The CDR3 is CASREAGDSNEQFF. Here the CDR3 DNA reads TGCGCCAGCCGTGAAGCGGGAGATAGCAATGAGCAGTTCTTC.

The chain joins TRBV27 to TRBJ2-3; a weak D match, TRBD1 (6 bases). CDR3 size: 16 residues. Looked up from germline, CDR1 is MNHEY and CDR2 is SMNVEV (reference sequence). Trimming took off 4 bases at V and 2 bases at J, with 16 bases between the two ends. The CDR3 here is CASSSGQTTITDTQYF. CDR3 DNA sequence: TGTGCCAGCAGTTCCGGACAGACAACCATCACAGATACGCAGTATTTT.

The gene calls are TRBV5-4 and TRBJ1-5; 8 nucleotides match TRBD1. The trim removed 0 bases at V and 3 bases at J, leaving 8 bases unmatched. Germline-derived CDR1 and CDR2 are SGHNT and YYREEE (reference sequence). The CDR3 has 17 residues. In DNA, the CDR3 is TGTGCCAGCAGCTTGGGGACAGGGAGAGGTGTCAATCAGCCCCAGCATTTT. Encoded protein: CASSLGTGRGVNQPQHF.

The chain has TRBV5-4 and TRBJ1-2, with 12 bases fitting TRBD1. CDR3 length: 16 amino acids. CDR1 and CDR2 (germline): SGHNT, YYREEE (reference sequence). V lost 4 bases and J lost 2; bases outside the gene matches: 6. In DNA, the CDR3 is TGTGCCAGCAGCCCGGGACAGGGGGCTGCGAACTATGGCTACACCTTC. Residues: CASSPGQGAANYGYTF.